This T cell receptor beta chain emerged from a study of metastatic and nonmetastatic thyroid tumors. Turning to the study itself: Repertoires from malignant and benign thyroid patients were compared across blood and tumor or nodule tissue.

Each patient went into thyroid surgery without having received any treatment. Germline V lookup: CDR1 MNHEY, CDR2 SMNVEV (reference sequence). The CDR3 loop spans 18 amino acids. The J segment lost 6 bases and the V segment lost 5 bases, leaving 18 bases of the junction unmatched. Via MiXCR, TCRdb re-called the PCR reads. The table shows some 19,000 clones, with about a quarter occurring only once. This clone has a count of ten or more. Its antigen is not known. Study-wide points: For both blood and tumor, malignant thyroid tumors reportedly showed significantly higher TCR beta diversity than benign nodules did.

The TCR sequence derives from a male donor with papillary thyroid cancer or a benign thyroid nodule (not recorded which). Some clones in this sample may be carry-over from other donors' samples. The specimen sequenced was blood. The chain employs TRBV27 and TRBJ2-3, with 9 positions matching TRBD2. The CDR3 sequence is CASSPRPPLRGGPDTQYF. CDR3 sequence (DNA): TGTGCCAGCAGTCCACGGCCTCCTTTGCGGGGGGGCCCTGATACGCAGTATTTT.